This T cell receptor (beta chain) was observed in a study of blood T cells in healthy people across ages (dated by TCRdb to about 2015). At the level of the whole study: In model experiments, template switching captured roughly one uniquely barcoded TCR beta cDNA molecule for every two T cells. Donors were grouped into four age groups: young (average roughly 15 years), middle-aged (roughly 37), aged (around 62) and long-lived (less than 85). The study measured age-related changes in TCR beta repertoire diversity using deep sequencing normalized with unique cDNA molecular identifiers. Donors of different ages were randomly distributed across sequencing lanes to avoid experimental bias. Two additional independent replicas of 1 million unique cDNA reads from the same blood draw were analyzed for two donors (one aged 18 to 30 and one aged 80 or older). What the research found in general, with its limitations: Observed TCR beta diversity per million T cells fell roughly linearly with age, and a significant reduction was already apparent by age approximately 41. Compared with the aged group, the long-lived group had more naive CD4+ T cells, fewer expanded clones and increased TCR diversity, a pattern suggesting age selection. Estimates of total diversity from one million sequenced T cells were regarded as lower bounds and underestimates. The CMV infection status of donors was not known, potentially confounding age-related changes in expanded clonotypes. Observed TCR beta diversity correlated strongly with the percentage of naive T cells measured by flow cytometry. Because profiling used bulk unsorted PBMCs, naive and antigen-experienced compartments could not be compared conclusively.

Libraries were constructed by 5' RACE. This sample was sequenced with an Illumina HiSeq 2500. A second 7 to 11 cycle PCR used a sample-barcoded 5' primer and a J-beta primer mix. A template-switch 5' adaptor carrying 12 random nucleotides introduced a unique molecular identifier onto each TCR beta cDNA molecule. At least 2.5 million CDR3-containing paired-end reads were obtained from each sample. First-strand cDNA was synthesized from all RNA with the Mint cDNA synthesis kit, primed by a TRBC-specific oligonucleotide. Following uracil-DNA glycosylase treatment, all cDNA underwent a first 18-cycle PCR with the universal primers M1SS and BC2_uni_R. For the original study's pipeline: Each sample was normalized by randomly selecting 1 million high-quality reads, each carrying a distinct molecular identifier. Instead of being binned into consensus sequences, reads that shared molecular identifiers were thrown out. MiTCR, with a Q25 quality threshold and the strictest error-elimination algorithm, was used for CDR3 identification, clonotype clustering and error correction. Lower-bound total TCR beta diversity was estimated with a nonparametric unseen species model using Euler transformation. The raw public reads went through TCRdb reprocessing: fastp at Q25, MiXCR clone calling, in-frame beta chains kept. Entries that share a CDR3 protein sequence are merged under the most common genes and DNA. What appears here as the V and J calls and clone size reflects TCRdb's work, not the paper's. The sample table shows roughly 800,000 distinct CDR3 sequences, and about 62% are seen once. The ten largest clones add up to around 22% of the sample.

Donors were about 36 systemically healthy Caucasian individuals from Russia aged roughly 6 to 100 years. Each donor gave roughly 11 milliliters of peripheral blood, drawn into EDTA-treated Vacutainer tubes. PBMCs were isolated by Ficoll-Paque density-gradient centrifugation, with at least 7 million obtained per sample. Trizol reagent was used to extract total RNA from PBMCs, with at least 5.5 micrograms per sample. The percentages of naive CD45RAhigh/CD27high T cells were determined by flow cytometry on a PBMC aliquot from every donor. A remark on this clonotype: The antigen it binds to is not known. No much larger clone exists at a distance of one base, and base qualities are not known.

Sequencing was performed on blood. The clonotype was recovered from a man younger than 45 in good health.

Here the CDR3 is given as CASAWSRQETQYF. The sequenced DNA is TGTGCTAGTGCCTGGAGCAGACAAGAGACCCAGTACTTC. The sequence is built from TRBV12-5 and TRBJ2-5; the D gene identity is not certain. Reading the germline V gene gives CDR1 LGHNT and CDR2 FRNRAP. The CDR3 has 13 amino acids, counting the end cysteine and phenylalanine. Just CDR3 DNA is preserved here, 39 bases in frame from base 1. V lost 7 bases and J lost 2 bases; the stretch between them is 11 bases long.